The clone carrying this T cell receptor (beta chain) has a count of ten or more. No antigen is known for it. This entry is derived from a study of T cell repertoires in cytomegalovirus infection. The CDR3 spans 16 residues. Germline assignment: CDR1 SGHTA and CDR2 FQGNSA. V was clipped by 2 bases and J by 0 bases, with 13 bases between them. TCRdb independently ran MiXCR on the reads; one entry per CDR3 protein. The data show about 920,000 distinct CDR3 sequences, under 40% seen once. V and J are TRBV7-2 and TRBJ2-5, with TRBD1 as a possible D gene (6 bases). This receptor was taken from a human donor in good health (CMV status not recorded). Some clones in this sample may be carry-over from other donors' samples. The sequenced sample was cultured CD8+ T cells from PBMCs, obtained from culture after CMV antigen stimulation. CDR3 residues: CASSLPHWDNQETQYF. CDR3 coding DNA: TGTGCCAGCAGCTTACCTCATTGGGACAACCAAGAGACCCAGTACTTC.